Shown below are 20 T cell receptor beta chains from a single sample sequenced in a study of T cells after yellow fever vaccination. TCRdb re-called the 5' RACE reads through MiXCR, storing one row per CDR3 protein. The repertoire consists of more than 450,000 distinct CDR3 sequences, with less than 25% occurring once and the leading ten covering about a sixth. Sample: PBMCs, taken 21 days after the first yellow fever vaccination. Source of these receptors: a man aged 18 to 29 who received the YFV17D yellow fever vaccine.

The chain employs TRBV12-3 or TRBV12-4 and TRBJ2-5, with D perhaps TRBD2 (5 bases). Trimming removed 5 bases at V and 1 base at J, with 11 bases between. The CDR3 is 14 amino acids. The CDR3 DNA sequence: TGTGCCAGCAGTGCCTGGACTTCCCAAGAGACCCAGTACTTC. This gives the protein CASSAWTSQETQYF.

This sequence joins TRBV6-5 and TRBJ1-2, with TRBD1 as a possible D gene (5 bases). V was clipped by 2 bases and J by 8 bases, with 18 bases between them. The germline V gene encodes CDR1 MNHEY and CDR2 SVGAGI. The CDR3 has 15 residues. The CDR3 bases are TGTGCCAGCAGTTACCCTTCTCAGGGCTTCGAGGGCTACACCTTC. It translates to CASSYPSQGFEGYTF.

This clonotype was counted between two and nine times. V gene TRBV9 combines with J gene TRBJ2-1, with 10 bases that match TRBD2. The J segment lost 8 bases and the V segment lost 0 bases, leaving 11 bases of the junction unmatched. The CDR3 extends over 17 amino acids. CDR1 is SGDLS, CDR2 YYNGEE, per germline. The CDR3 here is CASSVGLAGGPRDEQFF. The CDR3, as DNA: TGTGCCAGCAGCGTAGGATTAGCGGGGGGCCCCAGAGATGAGCAGTTCTTC.

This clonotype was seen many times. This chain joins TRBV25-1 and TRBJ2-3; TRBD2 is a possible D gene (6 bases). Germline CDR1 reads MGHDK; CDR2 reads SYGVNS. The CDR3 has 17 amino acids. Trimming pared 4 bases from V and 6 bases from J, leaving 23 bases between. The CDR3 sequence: CASSALAGRYVLDTQYF. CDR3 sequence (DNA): TGTGCCAGCAGTGCTTTGGCAGGGAGGTATGTTTTGGATACGCAGTATTTT.

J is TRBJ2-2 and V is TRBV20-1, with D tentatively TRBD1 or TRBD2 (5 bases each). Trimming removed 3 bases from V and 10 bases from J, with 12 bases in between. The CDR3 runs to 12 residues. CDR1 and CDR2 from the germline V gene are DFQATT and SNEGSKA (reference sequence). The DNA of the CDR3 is TGCAGTGCTAGTCCGCAGGGAGAGGAGCTGTTTTTT. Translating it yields CSASPQGEELFF.

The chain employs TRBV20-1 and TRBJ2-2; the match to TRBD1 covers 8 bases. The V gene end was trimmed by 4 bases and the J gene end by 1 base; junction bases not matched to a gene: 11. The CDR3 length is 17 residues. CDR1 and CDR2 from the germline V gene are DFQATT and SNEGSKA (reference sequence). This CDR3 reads CSATGPRGQGNTGELFF. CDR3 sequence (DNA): TGCAGTGCTACAGGCCCCAGGGGGCAAGGGAACACCGGGGAGCTGTTTTTT.

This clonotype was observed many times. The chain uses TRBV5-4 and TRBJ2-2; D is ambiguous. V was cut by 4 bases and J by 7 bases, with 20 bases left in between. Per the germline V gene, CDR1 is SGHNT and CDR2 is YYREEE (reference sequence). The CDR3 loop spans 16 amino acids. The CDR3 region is CASSTQQPLGVGELFF. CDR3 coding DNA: TGTGCCAGCAGCACACAACAGCCCCTTGGTGTCGGGGAGCTGTTTTTT.

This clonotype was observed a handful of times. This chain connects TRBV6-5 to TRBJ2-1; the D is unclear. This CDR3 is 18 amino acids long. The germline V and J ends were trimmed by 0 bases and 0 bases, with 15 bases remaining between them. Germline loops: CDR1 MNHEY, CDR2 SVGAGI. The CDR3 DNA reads TGTGCCAGCAGTTACTCCACCCTTCTGTTTAGCTCCTACAATGAGCAGTTCTTC. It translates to CASSYSTLLFSSYNEQFF.

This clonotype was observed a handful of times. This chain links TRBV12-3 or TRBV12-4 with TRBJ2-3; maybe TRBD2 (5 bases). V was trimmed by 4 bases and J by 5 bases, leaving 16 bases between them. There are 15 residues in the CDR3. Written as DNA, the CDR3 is TGTGCCAGCAGTTGGACGGCCTTCCGGGGAGATACGCAGTATTTT. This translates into CASSWTAFRGDTQYF.

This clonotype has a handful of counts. The CDR3 bases are TGCGCCAGCAGCTCAGGGAGGTTGGTTGAGACCCAGTACTTC. As protein: CASSSGRLVETQYF. The chain has TRBV5-1 and TRBJ2-5, with a tentative D call TRBD2 (6 bases). This CDR3 is 14 amino acids long. Germline assignment: CDR1 SGHRS and CDR2 YFSETQ. V dropped 3 bases and J dropped 5 bases, with 14 bases sitting between them.

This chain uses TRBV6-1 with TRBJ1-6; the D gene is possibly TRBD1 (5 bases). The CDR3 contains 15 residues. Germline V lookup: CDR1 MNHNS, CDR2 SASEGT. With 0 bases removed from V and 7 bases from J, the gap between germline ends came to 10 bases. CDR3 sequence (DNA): TGTGCCAGCAGTGAAGCGCGTAGGACAAATTCACCCCTCCACTTT. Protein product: CASSEARRTNSPLHF.

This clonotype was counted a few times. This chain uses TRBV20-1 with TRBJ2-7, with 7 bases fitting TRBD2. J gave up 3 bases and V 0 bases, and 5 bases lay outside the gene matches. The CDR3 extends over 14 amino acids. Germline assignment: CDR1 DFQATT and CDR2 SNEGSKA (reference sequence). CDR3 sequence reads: CSARDLGGGYEQYF. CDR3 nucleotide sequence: TGCAGTGCTAGAGATCTGGGGGGGGGCTACGAGCAGTACTTC.

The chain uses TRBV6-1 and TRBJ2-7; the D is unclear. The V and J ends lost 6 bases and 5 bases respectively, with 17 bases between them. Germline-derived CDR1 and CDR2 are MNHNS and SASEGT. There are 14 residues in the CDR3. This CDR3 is CASSPGTSLDEQYV. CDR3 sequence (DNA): TGTGCCAGCAGCCCGGGCACATCCCTAGACGAGCAGTACGTC.

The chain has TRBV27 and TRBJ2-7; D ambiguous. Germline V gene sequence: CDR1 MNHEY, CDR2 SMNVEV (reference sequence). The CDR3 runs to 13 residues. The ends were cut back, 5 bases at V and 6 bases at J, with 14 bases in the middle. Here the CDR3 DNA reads TGTGCCAGCAGTGACCAAGGCGGTCCCGAGCAGTACTTC. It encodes CASSDQGGPEQYF.

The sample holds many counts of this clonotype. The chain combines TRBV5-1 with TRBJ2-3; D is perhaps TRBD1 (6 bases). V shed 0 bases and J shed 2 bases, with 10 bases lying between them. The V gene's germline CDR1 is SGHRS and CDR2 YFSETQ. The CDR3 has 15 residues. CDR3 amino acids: CASSLEGQFTDTQYF. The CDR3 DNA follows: TGCGCCAGCAGCTTGGAAGGACAGTTCACAGATACGCAGTATTTT.

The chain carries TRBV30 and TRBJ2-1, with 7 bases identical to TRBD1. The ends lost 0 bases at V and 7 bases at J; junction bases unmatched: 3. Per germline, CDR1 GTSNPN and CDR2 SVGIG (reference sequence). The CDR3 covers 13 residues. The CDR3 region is CAWSVAGGNEQFF. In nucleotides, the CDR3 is TGTGCCTGGAGTGTGGCAGGGGGAAATGAGCAGTTCTTC.

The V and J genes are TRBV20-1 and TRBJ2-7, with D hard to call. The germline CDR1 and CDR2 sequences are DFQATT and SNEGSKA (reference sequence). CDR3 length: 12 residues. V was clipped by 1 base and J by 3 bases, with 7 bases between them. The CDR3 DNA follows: TGCAGTGCTAGAGTCGGAAACTACGAGCAGTACTTC. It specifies CSARVGNYEQYF.

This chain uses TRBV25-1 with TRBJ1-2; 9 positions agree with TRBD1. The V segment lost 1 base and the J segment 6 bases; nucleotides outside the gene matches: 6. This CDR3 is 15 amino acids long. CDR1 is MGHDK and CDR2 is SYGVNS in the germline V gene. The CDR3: CASSESTGTGNGYTF. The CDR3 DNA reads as TGTGCCAGCAGTGAATCTACCGGGACAGGGAATGGCTACACCTTC.

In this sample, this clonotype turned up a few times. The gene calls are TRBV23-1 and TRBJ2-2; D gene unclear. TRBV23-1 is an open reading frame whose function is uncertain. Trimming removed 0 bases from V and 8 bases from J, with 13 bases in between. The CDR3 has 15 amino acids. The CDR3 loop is CASSQSPTREGELFF. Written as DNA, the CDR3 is TGCGCCAGCAGTCAATCGCCGACCAGAGAAGGGGAGCTGTTTTTT.

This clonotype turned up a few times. CDR3 in amino acids: CASSGQTYEQYV. The CDR3 DNA is TGTGCCAGCAGCGGGCAGACCTACGAGCAGTACGTC. This sequence joins TRBV6-2 or TRBV6-3 and TRBJ2-7; D is uncertain. The CDR3 totals 12 residues. The ends were cut back, 6 bases at V and 2 bases at J, with 8 bases in the middle. CDR1 MNHEY and CDR2 SVGEGT come from the germline V gene.